This T cell receptor (beta chain) stems from a study of beta chain features in type 1 diabetes. Reverse transcribing all isolated RNA meant expressed TCRB transcripts were sequenced. Assay used: immunoSEQ multiplex PCR; TCRdb lists only in-frame clones, some missing. Of under 800,000 clones in the sample, about 14% were seen once. This CDR3 has 13 amino acids. Trimming pared 4 bases from V and 0 bases from J, leaving 6 bases between. Per the germline V gene, CDR1 is MNHEY and CDR2 is SVGAGI. J is TRBJ2-5 and V is TRBV6-5; possibly TRBD1 for D (5 bases). Sequenced material: naive CD4+ T cells from blood. The TCR originated in a man aged 18 to 30 in good health. The CDR3 reads CASSLGHQETQYF. The CDR3 DNA reads as TGTGCCAGCAGTTTGGGGCACCAAGAGACCCAGTACTTC.